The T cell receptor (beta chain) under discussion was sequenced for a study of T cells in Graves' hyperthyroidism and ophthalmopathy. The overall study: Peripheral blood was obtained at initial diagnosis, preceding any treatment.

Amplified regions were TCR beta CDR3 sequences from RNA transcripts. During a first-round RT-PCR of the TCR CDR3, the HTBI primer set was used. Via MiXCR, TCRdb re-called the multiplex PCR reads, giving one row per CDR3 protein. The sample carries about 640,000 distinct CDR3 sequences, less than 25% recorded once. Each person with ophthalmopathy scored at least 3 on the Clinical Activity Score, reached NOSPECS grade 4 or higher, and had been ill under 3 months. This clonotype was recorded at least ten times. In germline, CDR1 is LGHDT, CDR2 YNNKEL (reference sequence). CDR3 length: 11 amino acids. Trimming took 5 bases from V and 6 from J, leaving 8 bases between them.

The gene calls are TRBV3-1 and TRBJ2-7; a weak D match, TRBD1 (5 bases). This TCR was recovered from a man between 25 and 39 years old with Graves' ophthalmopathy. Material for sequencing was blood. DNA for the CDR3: TGTGCCAGCAGCTACAGGAGCGAGCAGTACTTC. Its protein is CASSYRSEQYF.